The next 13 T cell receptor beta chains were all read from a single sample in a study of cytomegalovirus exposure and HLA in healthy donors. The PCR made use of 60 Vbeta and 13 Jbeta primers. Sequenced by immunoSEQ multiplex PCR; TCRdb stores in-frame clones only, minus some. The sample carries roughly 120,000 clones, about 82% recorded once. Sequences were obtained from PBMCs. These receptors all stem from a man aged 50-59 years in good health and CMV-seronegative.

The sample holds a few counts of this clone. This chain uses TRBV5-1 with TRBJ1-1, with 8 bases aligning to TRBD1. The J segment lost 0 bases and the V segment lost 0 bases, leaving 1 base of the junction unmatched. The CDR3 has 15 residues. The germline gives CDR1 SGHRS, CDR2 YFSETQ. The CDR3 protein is CASSLETGVNTEAFF. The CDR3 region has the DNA TGCGCCAGCAGCTTGGAGACAGGGGTGAACACTGAAGCTTTCTTT.

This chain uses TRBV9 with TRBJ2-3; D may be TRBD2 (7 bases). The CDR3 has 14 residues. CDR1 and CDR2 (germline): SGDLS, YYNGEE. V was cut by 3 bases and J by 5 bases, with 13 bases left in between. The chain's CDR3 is CASSAPGGLDTQYF. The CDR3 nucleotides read TGTGCCAGCAGCGCGCCGGGGGGCCTAGATACGCAGTATTTT.

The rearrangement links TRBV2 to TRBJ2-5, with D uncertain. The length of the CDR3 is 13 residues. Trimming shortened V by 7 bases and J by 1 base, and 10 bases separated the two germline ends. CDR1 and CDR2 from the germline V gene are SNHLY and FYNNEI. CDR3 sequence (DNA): TGTGCCAGCAACTCCCTAGGCCAAGAGACCCAGTACTTC. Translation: CASNSLGQETQYF.

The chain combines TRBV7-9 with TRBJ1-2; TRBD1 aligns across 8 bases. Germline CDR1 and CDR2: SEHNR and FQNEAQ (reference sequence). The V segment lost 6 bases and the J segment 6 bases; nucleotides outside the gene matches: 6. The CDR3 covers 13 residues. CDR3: CASSRDRSDGYTF. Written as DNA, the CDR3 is TGTGCCAGCAGTCGGGACAGGTCCGATGGCTACACCTTC.

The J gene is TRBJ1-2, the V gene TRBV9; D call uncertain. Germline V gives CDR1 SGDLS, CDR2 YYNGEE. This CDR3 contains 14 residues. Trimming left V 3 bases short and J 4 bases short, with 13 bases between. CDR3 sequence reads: CASSERGGSYGYTF. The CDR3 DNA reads TGTGCCAGCAGCGAAAGAGGAGGATCCTATGGCTACACCTTC.

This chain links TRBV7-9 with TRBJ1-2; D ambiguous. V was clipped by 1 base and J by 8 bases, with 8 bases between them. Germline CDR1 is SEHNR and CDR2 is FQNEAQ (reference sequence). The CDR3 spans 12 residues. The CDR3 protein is CASSLESWGYTF. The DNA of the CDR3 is TGTGCCAGCAGCTTAGAAAGCTGGGGCTACACCTTC.

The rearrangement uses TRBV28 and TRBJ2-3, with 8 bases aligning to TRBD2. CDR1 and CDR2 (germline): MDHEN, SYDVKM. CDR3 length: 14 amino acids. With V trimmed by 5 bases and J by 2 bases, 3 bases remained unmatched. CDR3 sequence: CASSPSGFTDTQYF. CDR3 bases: TGTGCCAGCAGTCCTAGCGGGTTCACAGATACGCAGTATTTT.

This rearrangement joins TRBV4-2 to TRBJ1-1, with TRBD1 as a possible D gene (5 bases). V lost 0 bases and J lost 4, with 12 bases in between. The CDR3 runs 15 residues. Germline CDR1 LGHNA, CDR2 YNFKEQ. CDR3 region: CASSQDQGGLTEAFF. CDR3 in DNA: TGTGCCAGCAGCCAAGATCAGGGTGGGCTCACTGAAGCTTTCTTT.

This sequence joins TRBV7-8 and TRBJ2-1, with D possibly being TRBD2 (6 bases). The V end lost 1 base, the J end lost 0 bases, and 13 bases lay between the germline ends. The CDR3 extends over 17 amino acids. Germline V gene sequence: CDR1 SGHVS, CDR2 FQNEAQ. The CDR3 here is CASSLGGGAISYNEQFF. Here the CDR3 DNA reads TGTGCCAGCAGCTTAGGAGGCGGGGCGATCTCCTACAATGAGCAGTTCTTC. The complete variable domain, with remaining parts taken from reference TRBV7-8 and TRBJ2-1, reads GAGVSQSPRYKVAKRGQDVALRCDPISGHVSLFWYQQALGQGPEFLTYFQNEAQLDKSGLPSDRFFAERPEGSVSTLKIQRTQQEDSAVYLCASSLGGGAISYNEQFFGPGTRLTVL.

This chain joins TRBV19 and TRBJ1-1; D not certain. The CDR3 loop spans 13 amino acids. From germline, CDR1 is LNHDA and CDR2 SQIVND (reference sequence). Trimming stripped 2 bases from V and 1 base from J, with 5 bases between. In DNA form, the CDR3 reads TGTGCCAGTAGTATACAGGAGAACACTGAAGCTTTCTTT. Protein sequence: CASSIQENTEAFF. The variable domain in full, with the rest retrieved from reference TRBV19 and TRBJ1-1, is DGGITQSPKYLFRKEGQNVTLSCEQNLNHDAMYWYRQDPGQGLRLIYYSQIVNDFQKGDIAEGYSVSREKKESFPLTVTSAQKNPTAFYLCASSIQENTEAFFGQGTRLTVV.

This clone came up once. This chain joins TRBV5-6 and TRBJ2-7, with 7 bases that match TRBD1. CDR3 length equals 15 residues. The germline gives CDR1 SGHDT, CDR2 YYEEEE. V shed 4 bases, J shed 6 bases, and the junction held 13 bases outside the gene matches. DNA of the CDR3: TGTGCCAGCAGCAAAAGGGGGCGTTGGTCGGGCGAGCAGTACGTC. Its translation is CASSKRGRWSGEQYV.

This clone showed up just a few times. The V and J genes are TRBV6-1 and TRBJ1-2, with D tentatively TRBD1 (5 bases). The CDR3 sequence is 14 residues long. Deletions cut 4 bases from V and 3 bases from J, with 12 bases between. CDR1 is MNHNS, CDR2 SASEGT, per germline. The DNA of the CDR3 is TGTGCCAGCAGTGGTAGACAGATGGACTATGGCTACACCTTC. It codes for CASSGRQMDYGYTF.

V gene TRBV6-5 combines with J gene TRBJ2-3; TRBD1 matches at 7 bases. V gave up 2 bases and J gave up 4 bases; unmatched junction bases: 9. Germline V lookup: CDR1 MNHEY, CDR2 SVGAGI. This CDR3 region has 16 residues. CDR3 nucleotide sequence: TGTGCCAGCAGTTACGAACAGGGGTCGGTCGCAGATACGCAGTATTTT. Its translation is CASSYEQGSVADTQYF.